These 3 T cell receptor beta chains came from one sample sequenced in a study of cytomegalovirus exposure and HLA in healthy donors. In the PCR, 60 Vbeta and 13 Jbeta primers were used. Some clones are missing from TCRdb's copy, which holds only in-frame ones; the method was immunoSEQ multiplex PCR. The table lists about 90,000 clones, over 55% of them singletons. The specimen sequenced was PBMCs. Source of these receptors: a woman aged 50 to 65 in good health and CMV-seropositive.

V gene TRBV19 combines with J gene TRBJ1-3; 7 bases line up with TRBD1. J lost 3 bases, V lost 6 bases, and 20 bases had no gene match. The CDR3 extends over 19 amino acids. Per the germline V gene, CDR1 is LNHDA and CDR2 is SQIVND (reference sequence). For the CDR3, the DNA is TGTGCCAGTAGAGACCCATCGTGGGACAGCCAACAGCGTGGAAACACCATATATTTT. It specifies CASRDPSWDSQQRGNTIYF.

The chain uses TRBV6-1 and TRBJ1-5; no firm D call. Germline values: CDR1 MNHNS, CDR2 SASEGT. Trimming cost V 5 bases and J 8 bases, with 16 bases left between them. The CDR3 loop spans 14 amino acids. CDR3: CASSPPDSFKPQHF. CDR3 bases: TGTGCCAGCAGTCCTCCAGACTCCTTCAAGCCCCAGCATTTT.

This clone was observed a few times. The rearrangement joins TRBV7-2 to TRBJ2-3, with TRBD2 matching over 10 bases. Germline V gene sequence: CDR1 SGHTA, CDR2 FQGNSA. Trimming removed 5 bases from V and 6 bases from J; junction bases left unmatched: 8. This CDR3 has 15 residues. CDR3 residues: CASSMSGGAFDTQYF. The DNA of the CDR3 is TGTGCCAGCAGCATGAGCGGGGGGGCCTTCGATACGCAGTATTTT.